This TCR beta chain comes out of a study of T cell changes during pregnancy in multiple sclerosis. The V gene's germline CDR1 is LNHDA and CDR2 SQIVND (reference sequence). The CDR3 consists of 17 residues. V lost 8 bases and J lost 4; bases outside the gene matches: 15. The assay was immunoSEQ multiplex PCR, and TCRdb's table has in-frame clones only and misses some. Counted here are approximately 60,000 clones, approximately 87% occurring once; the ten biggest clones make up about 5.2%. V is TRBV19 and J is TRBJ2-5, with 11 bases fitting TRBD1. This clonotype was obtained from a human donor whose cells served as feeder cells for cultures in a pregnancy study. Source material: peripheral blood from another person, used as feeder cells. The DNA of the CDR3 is TGTGCCAGTTCCGGACAGGGGGCTTGGGGAGTGGGAGAGACCCAGTACTTC. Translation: CASSGQGAWGVGETQYF.